The source of this T cell receptor (beta chain) is a study of cytomegalovirus exposure and HLA in healthy donors. The study, taken as a whole, reports: What was likely a sequencing artifact was a cluster of highly shared sequence variants. Under 20,000 TCR beta sequences were associated with HLA alleles at 0.05 false discovery rate in a later analysis. In a later analysis, TCR beta V- and J-gene trimming showed a link to a missense DCLRE1C variant.

The PCR ran on 60 Vbeta and 13 Jbeta primers. Method: immunoSEQ multiplex PCR; TCRdb's copy keeps in-frame clones and lacks some. The table records about 100,000 clones, about four fifths of them present only once. A remark on this clone: Its cognate antigen is unknown.

Everyone who donated was a healthy bone marrow donor. Germline V gene lookup returns CDR1 SNHLY and CDR2 FYNNEI. V was trimmed by 1 base and J by 8 bases, leaving 14 bases between them. CDR3 length equals 15 residues. Sequencing used PBMCs. The receptor was derived from a female donor in good health and CMV-seropositive. The chain combines TRBV2 with TRBJ1-4; D is possibly TRBD1 (5 bases). In DNA, the CDR3 is TGTGCCAGCAGTGAAGATACCAGGGATAGAGAAAAACTGTTTTTT. Protein: CASSEDTRDREKLFF.